Below, 28 T cell receptor beta chains from the same sample are listed, as sequenced in a study of tumor and adjacent non-tumor tissue in lung cancer. No cell sorting was done before RNA was extracted from the tissue. Three rounds of nested PCR, following a modified ARM-PCR protocol, produced the TCRbeta library. MiXCR, applied by TCRdb to the multiplex PCR reads, yields one record per CDR3 protein. The repertoire holds about 110,000 distinct CDR3 sequences, nearly 85% seen once, with about 22% in the top ten. Sequencing input: lung tumor tissue. These receptor sequences come from a man between 65 and 79 years old with non-small cell lung cancer.

The chain is built from TRBV12-3 or TRBV12-4 and TRBJ2-3, with 7 bases fitting TRBD2. The V segment lost 1 base and the J segment 11 bases; nucleotides outside the gene matches: 15. This CDR3 comprises 16 residues. In nucleotides, the CDR3 is TGTGCCAGCAGTTTAGGCGGGGGTACTAGCACAGGTAGGCAGTATTTT. As protein: CASSLGGGTSTGRQYF.

Concerning this clonotype: At one end, the junction sequence differs from germline, possibly due to a read error. The V gene is TRBV10-3, the J gene TRBJ2-7, with D possibly TRBD2 on 5 matching bases. Per germline, CDR1 ENHRY and CDR2 SYGVKD. The length of the CDR3 is 13 residues. The CDR3 nucleotides read TGTGTAATCAGGAAGACGGGGTTCTACGAGCATTACTTC. Translated: CVIRKTGFYEHYF.

Concerning this clonotype itself: The junction departs from germline at one end; a sequencing error may be responsible. The rearrangement joins TRBV11-2 to TRBJ1-1; D gene uncertain. This CDR3 has 11 amino acids. Germline V gene sequence: CDR1 SGHAT, CDR2 FQNNGV. The CDR3 DNA sequence: TGTGTCATCGCCACGGTGGACGAAGCTATCTTT. Amino acids: CVIATVDEAIF.

In regard to this clonotype: The DNA is left out, because the CDR3 cannot be placed on it with certainty; the CDR3 is given as TCRdb lists it. V usage is TRBV29-1 and J usage is TRBJ2-2; TRBD2, the D gene given by the table, was not confirmed from the DNA. Germline CDR1 reads SQVTM; CDR2 reads ANQGSEA. The CDR3 extends over 14 residues, inclusive of both ends. The CDR3 sequence is CSADVAEGIGEMFF.

The sample holds a few counts of this clonotype. At one of its ends the junction is not consistent with the germline gene, which may arise from a read error. The genes are TRBV6-1 and TRBJ1-5, with 11 nucleotides matching TRBD1. Germline values: CDR1 MNHNS, CDR2 SASEGT. The CDR3 extends over 15 amino acids. The DNA for the CDR3 is TGTACCAGCAGCGCGGACAGGGGGCACAATCAGCTCCAGCATTTT. As protein: CTSSADRGHNQLQHF.

The chain has TRBV28 and TRBJ2-7; a possible D gene is TRBD2 (6 bases). V was cut by 7 bases and J by 4 bases, with 20 bases left in between. Germline loops: CDR1 MDHEN, CDR2 SYDVKM. This CDR3 is built from 15 residues. CDR3 residues: CASTYRLAGGYEQYV. The CDR3 coding sequence is TGTGCCAGCACTTACCGGCTGGCCGGGGGTTACGAGCAGTACGTC.

To note about this clonotype: The junction and the germline gene differ at one end; a read error may be behind it. This chain connects TRBV4-1 to TRBJ2-5; TRBD1 matches 7 bases. Per the germline V gene, CDR1 is MGHRA and CDR2 is YSYEKL. This CDR3 comprises 16 residues. In DNA, the CDR3 is TGCGCCAGCAGCCGAAACCCGGGACAGATTAAAGAGACACAGTACTTC. Protein: CASSRNPGQIKETQYF.

Turning to this clonotype: At one end the junction does not follow the germline gene, possibly because of a read error. The chain joins TRBV4-2 to TRBJ1-2, with TRBD1 as a possible D gene (5 bases). Germline V gene sequence: CDR1 LGHNA, CDR2 YNFKEQ. The CDR3 is 15 amino acids. This CDR3 reads CASSQDLRTSYGYIF. Written as DNA, the CDR3 is TGTGCCAGCAGCCAAGATCTCAGGACAAGCTATGGCTACATCTTC.

As regards this clonotype: The junction shows a germline mismatch at one end, possibly a read error. The chain combines TRBV6-5 with TRBJ2-1, with unresolved D. The CDR3 runs 16 residues. Per the germline V gene, CDR1 is MNHEY and CDR2 is SVGAGI. This CDR3 is CASNSPGPRSYNEQFF. CDR3 coding DNA: TGTGCCAGCAACTCTCCCGGACCACGCTCCTACAATGAGCAATTCTTC.

The chain carries TRBV29-1 and TRBJ2-5; a possible D gene is TRBD1 (6 bases). Germline assignment: CDR1 SQVTM and CDR2 ANQGSEA. This CDR3 spans 13 amino acids. CDR3 nucleotide sequence: TGCAGAGTGGCCGACAGGTTCCAAGAAACACAGTACTTC. Translated: CRVADRFQETQYF.

In its sample, this clonotype was seen a few times. The genes are TRBV3-1 and TRBJ2-2; no clear D. Germline CDR1 reads LGHDT; CDR2 reads YNNKEL (reference sequence). This CDR3 is built from 16 residues. The V gene lost 4 bases and the J gene lost 5 bases, with 17 bases spanning the gap. Here the CDR3 reads CASSLPKGRWTGELFF. CDR3 bases: TGTGCCAGCAGCCTTCCGAAGGGAAGATGGACCGGGGAGCTGTTTTTT.

The chain is built from TRBV25-1 and TRBJ2-1, with 14 bases that match TRBD2. The CDR3 runs 19 residues. Per the germline V gene, CDR1 is MGHDK and CDR2 is SYGVNS. After removal of 2 bases from V and 2 bases from J, the junction contained 8 bases not matched to a gene. CDR3 sequence: CASSEKAGLAGAPYNEQFF. CDR3 sequence (DNA): TGTGCCAGCAGTGAAAAAGCGGGACTAGCGGGAGCGCCCTACAATGAGCAGTTCTTC.

The rearrangement uses TRBV29-1 and TRBJ1-1, with D possibly matching TRBD1 (5 bases). Germline V gives CDR1 SQVTM, CDR2 ANQGSEA. This CDR3 has 14 amino acids. Trimming pared 7 bases from V and 7 bases from J, leaving 22 bases between. The CDR3: CSAGSGSVYSEAFF. The CDR3 DNA reads TGCAGCGCCGGGTCAGGGTCCGTATACAGTGAAGCTTTCTTT.

This rearrangement joins TRBV28 to TRBJ1-2, with 8 bases matching TRBD1. The CDR3 runs 13 residues. Trimming removed 6 bases from V and 8 bases from J; junction bases left unmatched: 8. The germline V gene has CDR1 MDHEN and CDR2 SYDVKM. The CDR3 DNA reads as TGTGCCAGCAGCTTGGGAGGACAGGGAGGCTACACCTTC. Encoded protein: CASSLGGQGGYTF.

The chain employs TRBV11-2 and TRBJ2-1; D is possibly TRBD2 (6 bases). Between the trimmed V and J ends, which lost 5 bases and 12 bases, there was a span of 32 bases. CDR3 size: 18 residues. CDR1 SGHAT and CDR2 FQNNGV come from the germline V gene. CDR3 sequence (DNA): TGTGCCAGCAGCCTACATGTGCGGGACTGGGCTTCCTACAATTGGCAGTTCTTC. Protein product: CASSLHVRDWASYNWQFF.

Details on this clonotype: This may be a read error: a much more frequent sequence differs by one nucleotide. The chain employs TRBV30 and TRBJ1-3; maybe TRBD1 (5 bases). Looked up from germline, CDR1 is GTSNPN and CDR2 is SVGIG (reference sequence). Trimming cost V 4 bases and J 1 base, with 20 bases left between them. The CDR3 contains 17 residues. The CDR3 sequence is CAWIVPKGPISGNTIYF. CDR3 DNA: TGTGCCTGGATTGTACCTAAGGGGCCGATATCTGGAAACACCATATATTTT.

This clonotype was observed once. One end of the junction is discordant with germline, which a read error may explain. The chain combines TRBV4-2 with TRBJ1-4; a possible D gene is TRBD1 (6 bases). Germline CDR1 and CDR2: LGHNA and YNFKEQ. This CDR3 region has 17 residues. The CDR3 nucleotides read TGTGCCAGCAGTCACGTACCGTTGGGGGCAGCTAATGAAAAACTGTCTTTT. Protein product: CASSHVPLGAANEKLSF.

Comment on this clonotype: An end of the junction differs from the germline gene, which may be a read error. This rearrangement joins TRBV6-6 to TRBJ2-1; D gene uncertain. CDR1 is MNHNY, CDR2 SVGAGI, per germline (reference sequence). This CDR3 is built from 12 residues. Written as DNA, the CDR3 is TGTGCCAGCAGACTCGGCTACATTGAGCAGTTCTTC. Protein sequence: CASRLGYIEQFF.

Remarks on this clonotype: This is likely a read error, given that the CDR3 carries no conserved phenylalanine or tryptophan at its end. The chain recombines TRBV29-1 with TRBJ2-5, with D possibly matching TRBD1 (6 bases). This CDR3 has 12 residues. Germline values: CDR1 SQVTM, CDR2 ANQGSEA. CDR3 in DNA: TGCAACGTTGTGACAGGCTCCCAGACCCAGTACTTA. Protein product: CNVVTGSQTQYL.

Notes on this clonotype: Likely a read error: the CDR3 ends without its conserved phenylalanine or tryptophan. The CDR3 DNA follows: TGTGCCAACAGCCCCCTAGCGGGGGGGACCGGGGGGCTGTTTTCT. Translating it yields CANSPLAGGTGGLFS. This chain links TRBV11-2 with TRBJ2-2, with 12 bases that match TRBD2. CDR3 length equals 15 residues. The V gene's germline CDR1 is SGHAT and CDR2 FQNNGV.

This clonotype occurred once. The junction differs from germline at one of its ends, possibly a read error. The chain combines TRBV29-1 with TRBJ2-5, with a possible D match to TRBD1 (6 bases). Per germline, CDR1 SQVTM and CDR2 ANQGSEA. The CDR3 covers 12 residues. CDR3 DNA: TGCCGCGTGGCCGACAGGTTCGAGACCCAGTACTTC. Translated, it gives CRVADRFETQYF.

Note on this clonotype: Without the conserved terminal phenylalanine or tryptophan, this CDR3 likely stems from a read error. The J gene is TRBJ2-7, the V gene TRBV11-3; D might be TRBD1 (6 bases). Germline V gene sequence: CDR1 SGHNT, CDR2 YENEEA. The CDR3 totals 15 residues. The CDR3 region has the DNA TGTGCCAACAGCTTAACAGGGCTTTTTTCCTGTGAGCAGTACCTC. Amino acids: CANSLTGLFSCEQYL.

Points on this clonotype: Germline and junction disagree at one end, which may indicate a read error. This sequence joins TRBV4-3 and TRBJ2-7; 8 bases fit TRBD2. This CDR3 is built from 21 residues. The germline V gene has CDR1 LGHNA and CDR2 YSLEER. This chain's CDR3 is CASSQARNSKGLAGGSCEQYF. The CDR3 DNA follows: TGCGCCAGCAGCCAAGCCCGTAACTCAAAAGGACTGGCGGGAGGCTCCTGCGAGCAGTATTTC.

Comment on this clonotype: At one boundary the junction diverges from the germline segment, which might be a read error. DNA for the CDR3: TGCAGCGCTGACGTAGCGGGAGTGTACAATGAGCAGCTCTTC. Translating it yields CSADVAGVYNEQLF. The chain uses TRBV29-1 and TRBJ2-1; TRBD2 matches at 9 bases. CDR1 is SQVTM and CDR2 is ANQGSEA in the germline V gene. The CDR3 is 14 amino acids.

A note on this clonotype: The junction departs from germline at one end; a sequencing error may be responsible. The chain joins TRBV5-6 to TRBJ2-2; tentatively, D is TRBD2 (6 bases). The CDR3 has 16 amino acids. CDR1 is SGHDT and CDR2 is YYEEEE in the germline V gene. Here the CDR3 DNA reads TGTGCCAGCAGCTATGGAACCGGGAACTCAGGCGGGGAGCCGTTTTTT. Residues: CASSYGTGNSGGEPFF.

On this clonotype itself: Being one base from a much bigger clone, this may be a read error. The V and J genes are TRBV5-1 and TRBJ1-4; TRBD1 matches 9 bases. Germline CDR1 is SGHRS and CDR2 is YFSETQ. V shed 7 bases and J 7 bases; nucleotides not matched to a gene: 2. The CDR3 has 12 residues. CDR3 region: CASLGQGEKLFF. The CDR3 DNA reads as TGCGCCAGCCTGGGACAGGGTGAAAAACTGTTTTTT.

Comment on this clonotype: It may be a read error: a sequence one base away is much more abundant. This sequence joins TRBV6-5 and TRBJ1-3; D is undetermined. The CDR3 has 15 residues. Germline lookup yields CDR1 MNHEY and CDR2 SVGAGI. The CDR3 sequence: CASSYLGLRGNAIYF. The CDR3, as DNA: TGTGCCAGCAGTTACCTCGGGCTGCGGGGAAACGCCATATATTTT.

This clonotype was recorded a few times. V gene TRBV11-2 combines with J gene TRBJ1-2, with a possible D match to TRBD1 (6 bases). The V end lost 1 base, the J end lost 6 bases, and 18 bases lay between the germline ends. Germline loops: CDR1 SGHAT, CDR2 FQNNGV. The CDR3 has 16 residues. CDR3 nucleotide sequence: TGTGCCAGCAGCTTAGGGGGGGCTCTTGCGGAGAATGGCTACACCTTC. Protein product: CASSLGGALAENGYTF.